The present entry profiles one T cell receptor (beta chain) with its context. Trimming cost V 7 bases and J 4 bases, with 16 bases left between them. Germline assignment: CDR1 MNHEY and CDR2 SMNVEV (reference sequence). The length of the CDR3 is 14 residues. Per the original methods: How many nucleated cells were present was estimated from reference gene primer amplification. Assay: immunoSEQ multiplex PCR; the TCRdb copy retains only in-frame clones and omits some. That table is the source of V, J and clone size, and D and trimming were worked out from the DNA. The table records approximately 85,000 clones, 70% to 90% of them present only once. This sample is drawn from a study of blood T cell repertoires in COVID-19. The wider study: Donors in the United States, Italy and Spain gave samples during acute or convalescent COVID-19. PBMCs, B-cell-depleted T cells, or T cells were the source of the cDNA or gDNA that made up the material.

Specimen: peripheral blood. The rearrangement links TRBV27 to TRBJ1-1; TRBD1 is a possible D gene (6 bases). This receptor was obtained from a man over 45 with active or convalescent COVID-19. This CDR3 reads CASMETGGVTEAFF. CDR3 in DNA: TGTGCCAGCATGGAGACAGGTGGGGTCACTGAAGCTTTCTTT.